These T cell receptor beta chains were read from a single sample in a study of early T cells in non-severe SARS-CoV-2 infection. TCRdb reprocessed the 5' RACE reads with MiXCR, giving one entry per CDR3 protein. The repertoire includes tens of thousands of distinct CDR3 sequences, about 5% of them detected once, and about 4% sits in the top ten. The sequencing input was whole blood. The receptor set was obtained from an adult who was a healthcare worker with PCR-confirmed SARS-CoV-2 infection or an uninfected control (not recorded which). CDR3s include the opening cysteine and the closing phenylalanine or tryptophan. The D gene is left open where the match is weak.

length: 15; V: TRBV5-1; D: TRBD2; J: TRBJ2-1; CDR3: CASSLVAGANNEQFF
length: 14; V: TRBV12-3/TRBV12-4; D: TRBD1; J: TRBJ1-5; CDR3: CASSPPGGRQPQHF
length: 16; V: TRBV10-1; D: .; J: TRBJ1-6; CDR3: CASSVQDSPLNSPLHF
length: 15; V: TRBV4-3; D: TRBD1; J: TRBJ1-4; CDR3: CASSQGDRSNEKLFF
length: 14; V: TRBV11-2; D: .; J: TRBJ1-5; CDR3: CASSLQGNNQPQHF
length: 13; V: TRBV19; D: .; J: TRBJ1-6; CDR3: CASSNREYSPLHF
length: 14; V: TRBV5-6; D: .; J: TRBJ1-4; CDR3: CASSLGSGWEKLFF
length: 15; V: TRBV29-1; D: TRBD2; J: TRBJ2-3; CDR3: CSVTPTSGGTDTQYF
length: 15; V: TRBV7-2; D: TRBD2; J: TRBJ2-5; CDR3: CASSLVHGGQETQYF
length: 16; V: TRBV19; D: .; J: TRBJ2-2; CDR3: CASSIRQGKNTGELFF
length: 13; V: TRBV28; D: .; J: TRBJ2-7; CDR3: CASARAGTYEQYF
length: 16; V: TRBV19; D: TRBD2; J: TRBJ2-2; CDR3: CASSPHLAGPTGELFF
length: 15; V: TRBV7-8; D: .; J: TRBJ2-1; CDR3: CASTPTARDNNEQFF
length: 12; V: TRBV28; D: TRBD1; J: TRBJ1-1; CDR3: CASKDRVTEAFF
length: 13; V: TRBV6-6; D: .; J: TRBJ1-1; CDR3: CASSSRVNTEAFF
length: 14; V: TRBV19; D: .; J: TRBJ2-7; CDR3: CASSDRGSSYEQYF
length: 12; V: TRBV28; D: TRBD2; J: TRBJ2-1; CDR3: CASTGLAREQFF
length: 13; V: TRBV20-1; D: TRBD1; J: TRBJ1-4; CDR3: CSARDRLNEKLFF
length: 14; V: TRBV11-2; D: .; J: TRBJ1-2; CDR3: CASSLGGTMDGYTF
length: 14; V: TRBV7-3; D: TRBD1; J: TRBJ1-2; CDR3: CASSPGQAHYGYTF
length: 13; V: TRBV4-3; D: TRBD1; J: TRBJ2-1; CDR3: CASSQTGGNEQFF
length: 17; V: TRBV12-3/TRBV12-4; D: .; J: TRBJ2-1; CDR3: CASSLVGGGHSYNEQFF
length: 14; V: TRBV6-6; D: .; J: TRBJ2-4; CDR3: CASNADLAKNIQYF
length: 16; V: TRBV15; D: .; J: TRBJ1-2; CDR3: CATSRDPASSNYGYTF
length: 19; V: TRBV7-9; D: .; J: TRBJ2-6; CDR3: CASSPRTVNPFWGANVLTF